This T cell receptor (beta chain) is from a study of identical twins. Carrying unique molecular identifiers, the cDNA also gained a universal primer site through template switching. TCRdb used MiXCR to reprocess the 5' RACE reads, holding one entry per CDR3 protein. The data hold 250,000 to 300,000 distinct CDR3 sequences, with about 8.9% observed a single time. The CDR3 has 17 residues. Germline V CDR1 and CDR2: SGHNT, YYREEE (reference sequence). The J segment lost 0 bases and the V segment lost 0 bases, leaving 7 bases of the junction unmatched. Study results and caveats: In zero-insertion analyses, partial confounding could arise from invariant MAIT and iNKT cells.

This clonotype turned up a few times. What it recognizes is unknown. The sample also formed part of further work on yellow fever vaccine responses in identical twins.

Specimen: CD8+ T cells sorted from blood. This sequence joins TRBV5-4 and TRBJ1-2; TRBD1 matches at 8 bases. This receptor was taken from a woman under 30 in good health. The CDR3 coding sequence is TGTGCCAGCAGCTTGGCTCTATCAGGGGGCGCTAACTATGGCTACACCTTC. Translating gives CASSLALSGGANYGYTF.